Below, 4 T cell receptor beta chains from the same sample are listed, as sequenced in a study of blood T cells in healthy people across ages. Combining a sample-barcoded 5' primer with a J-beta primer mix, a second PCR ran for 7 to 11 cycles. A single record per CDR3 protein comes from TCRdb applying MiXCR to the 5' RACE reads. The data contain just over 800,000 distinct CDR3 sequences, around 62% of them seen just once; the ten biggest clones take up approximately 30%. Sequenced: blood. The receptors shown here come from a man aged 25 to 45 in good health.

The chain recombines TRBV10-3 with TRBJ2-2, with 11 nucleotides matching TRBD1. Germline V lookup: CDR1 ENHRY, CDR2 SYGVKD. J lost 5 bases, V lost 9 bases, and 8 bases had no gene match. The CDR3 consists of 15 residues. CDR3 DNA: TGTGCCATTGGGACAGGGGGGGTGGAAACCGGGGAGCTGTTTTTT. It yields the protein CAIGTGGVETGELFF.

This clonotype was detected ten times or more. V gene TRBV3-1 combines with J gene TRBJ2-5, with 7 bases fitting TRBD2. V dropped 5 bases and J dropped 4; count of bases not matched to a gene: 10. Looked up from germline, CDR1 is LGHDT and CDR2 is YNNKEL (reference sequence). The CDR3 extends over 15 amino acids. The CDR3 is CASSTSTGGGETQYF. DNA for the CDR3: TGTGCCAGCAGCACCTCTACGGGGGGAGGAGAGACCCAGTACTTC.

CDR3 sequence: CATSRTAYDEQFF. The CDR3 DNA reads TGTGCCACCAGTCGGACCGCGTACGATGAGCAGTTCTTC. The V call is TRBV24-1, the J call TRBJ2-1, with unresolved D. V lost 6 bases and J lost 8, with 13 bases in between. Germline assignment: CDR1 KGHDR and CDR2 SFDVKD. This CDR3 region has 13 residues.

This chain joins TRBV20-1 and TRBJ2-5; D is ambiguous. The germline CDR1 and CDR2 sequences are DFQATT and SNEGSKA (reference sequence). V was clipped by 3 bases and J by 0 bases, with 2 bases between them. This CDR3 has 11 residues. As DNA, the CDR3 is TGCAGTGCTAGCCACCAAGAGACCCAGTACTTC. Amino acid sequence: CSASHQETQYF.